One and the same sample provided the 3 T cell receptor beta chains below, sequenced in a study of T cells after yellow fever vaccination. Each CDR3 protein gets one entry after TCRdb re-called the 5' RACE reads with MiXCR. The table shows some 500,000 distinct CDR3 sequences, with roughly 12% occurring only once. This material consisted of PBMCs, taken on the day of the yellow fever booster vaccination. The receptor source for this set is a man aged 30 to 45 who received the YFV17D yellow fever vaccine.

The V and J genes are TRBV3-1 and TRBJ2-1; 8 bases line up with TRBD2. Germline V gene sequence: CDR1 LGHDT, CDR2 YNNKEL (reference sequence). Trimming removed 2 bases from V and 2 bases from J; junction bases left unmatched: 5. The CDR3 extends over 16 amino acids. The DNA for the CDR3 is TGTGCCAGCAGCCAAAGCCGGGGGGGCCCCTACAATGAGCAGTTCTTC. Its translation: CASSQSRGGPYNEQFF.

The table lists this clonotype with a few counts. The V gene is TRBV6-1, the J gene TRBJ2-7, with 13 bases matching TRBD2. The CDR3 has 16 amino acids. Trimming at V came to 4 bases and at J to 0 bases, leaving 3 bases not matched to a gene. Germline CDR1 reads MNHNS; CDR2 reads SASEGT. The CDR3 is CASSAGLAGASYEQYF. The DNA of the CDR3 is TGTGCCAGCAGTGCAGGACTAGCGGGAGCCTCCTACGAGCAGTACTTC.

This clonotype was observed a handful of times. This chain joins TRBV15 and TRBJ1-5; D remains ambiguous. V was clipped by 3 bases and J by 4 bases, with 4 bases between them. The CDR3 is 12 amino acids. Per germline, CDR1 LNHNV and CDR2 YYDKDF (reference sequence). The DNA of the CDR3 is TGTGCCACCAGCAGTCATAATCAGCCCCAGCATTTT. This sequence encodes CATSSHNQPQHF.